This T cell receptor beta chain was sequenced for a study of immune characteristics of hereditary and idiopathic chronic pancreatitis. Regarding the study as a whole: Versus controls, both chronic pancreatitis groups showed increased diversity and reduced clonality. Hereditary versus idiopathic pancreatitis showed different Vbeta-Jbeta usage, including TRBV10, TRBV19, TRBV23, TRBV5. Patients with more severe chronic pancreatitis had more productive TCR rearrangements.

The pancreas tissue came from patients undergoing total pancreatectomy with islet autotransplantation. The CDR3 runs 14 residues. Germline loops: CDR1 LGHDT, CDR2 YNNKEL (reference sequence). V lost 1 base to trimming and J lost 4 bases, with 8 bases between them. A note on this clone: No antigen is known for it.

Assay used: immunoSEQ multiplex PCR; TCRdb lists only in-frame clones, some missing. The sample holds some 15,000 clones, about 70% seen once. The chain has TRBV3-1 (or the pseudogene TRBV3-2) and TRBJ1-5; no clear D gene. The sequence derives from a human donor with chronic pancreatitis. Sequences were obtained from pancreas tissue with hereditary chronic pancreatitis. The CDR3 sequence is CASSQGSGNQPQHF. In nucleotides, the CDR3 is TGTGCCAGCAGCCAAGGGTCGGGGAATCAGCCCCAGCATTTT.